These 29 T cell receptor beta chains share one sample of origin, sequenced in a study of CD8 T cells in ankylosing spondylitis. Study observations and caveats: Apparently characteristic of ankylosing spondylitis blood was a TCR beta motif (roughly eight highly homologous variants).

Via MiXCR, TCRdb re-called the 5' RACE reads, giving one row per CDR3 protein. The table lists roughly 440,000 distinct CDR3 sequences, roughly 15% of them singletons. No antigen has been assigned to these receptors. Sequencing used blood, either unsorted or a sorted T cell fraction (not recorded which). The receptors stem from a male donor with ankylosing spondylitis.

The gene calls are TRBV10-3 and TRBJ1-1, with TRBD1 matching 11 bases. Per germline, CDR1 ENHRY and CDR2 SYGVKD. V lost 3 bases to trimming and J lost 4 bases; unmatched junction nucleotides: 1. This CDR3 region has 14 residues. This CDR3 reads CAISDGTGGTEAFF. The CDR3 region has the DNA TGTGCCATCAGTGACGGGACAGGGGGCACTGAAGCTTTCTTT.

The chain couples TRBV15 to TRBJ2-1; D gene uncertain. The CDR3 extends over 13 amino acids. The germline V and J ends were trimmed by 4 bases and 8 bases, with 12 bases remaining between them. Per germline, CDR1 LNHNV and CDR2 YYDKDF (reference sequence). The CDR3 here is CATSIGFGDEQFF. CDR3 coding DNA: TGTGCCACCAGCATTGGTTTTGGGGATGAGCAGTTCTTC.

This clonotype showed up just a few times. This chain connects TRBV9 to TRBJ2-1, with 8 nucleotides matching TRBD2. V shed 4 bases, J shed 2 bases, and the junction held 8 bases outside the gene matches. This CDR3 is built from 16 residues. Germline V gene data show CDR1 as SGDLS and CDR2 as YYNGEE. This CDR3 reads CASSPGGGGTYNEQFF. In DNA form, the CDR3 reads TGTGCCAGCAGCCCCGGGGGCGGGGGGACCTACAATGAGCAGTTCTTC.

The table lists this clonotype with a few counts. CDR3 residues: CASSLEGGSGDTQYF. In nucleotides, the CDR3 is TGTGCCAGCAGCTTAGAGGGCGGGAGCGGAGATACGCAGTATTTT. This chain joins TRBV11-1 and TRBJ2-3; 7 bases map to TRBD2. Germline values: CDR1 SGHAT, CDR2 FQDESV (reference sequence). The trim removed 1 base at V and 5 bases at J, leaving 6 bases unmatched. This CDR3 has 15 amino acids.

The V gene is TRBV15, the J gene TRBJ2-1, with 7 bases fitting TRBD2. Germline CDR1 is LNHNV and CDR2 is YYDKDF (reference sequence). With 4 bases clipped from V and 9 bases from J, the junction kept 9 bases outside the gene matches. The CDR3 runs to 14 residues. The CDR3 sequence: CATSTGTTLSEQFF. The CDR3 DNA follows: TGTGCCACCAGCACCGGGACTACCCTCAGTGAGCAGTTCTTC.

The gene calls are TRBV7-2 and TRBJ2-2, with 15 bases identical to TRBD2. The CDR3 contains 17 residues. Germline CDR1 SGHTA, CDR2 FQGNSA. Losses at the gene ends were 6 bases for V and 1 base for J; bases not matched to a gene: 3. CDR3 DNA: TGTGCCAGCAGTTTGGGACTAGCGGGAGGGAACACCGGGGAGCTGTTTTTT. Translating it yields CASSLGLAGGNTGELFF.

There are a few counts of this clonotype. The chain joins TRBV6-1 to TRBJ2-7; TRBD2 aligns across 12 bases. The germline gives CDR1 MNHNS, CDR2 SASEGT. The CDR3 is made up of 13 amino acids. Unmatched junction bases numbered 2, after V lost 3 bases and J lost 8 bases. The CDR3 coding sequence is TGTGCCAGCAGTGAGTGGACTAGCGGGAAGCAGTACTTC. It translates to CASSEWTSGKQYF.

The DNA for the CDR3 is TGTGCCAGCAGCTTGGCCAGCTATGAGCAGTTCTTC. Its translation: CASSLASYEQFF. The chain has TRBV5-6 and TRBJ2-1, with D unclear. The CDR3 consists of 12 residues. V shed 0 bases and J shed 8 bases, with 6 bases lying between them. Germline CDR1 SGHDT, CDR2 YYEEEE.

The V call is TRBV6-2 or TRBV6-3, the J call TRBJ2-1; D is uncertain. This CDR3 comprises 16 residues. The germline V gene has CDR1 MNHEY and CDR2 SVGEGT. The V gene lost 6 bases and the J gene lost 4 bases, with 19 bases spanning the gap. The CDR3 DNA reads TGTGCCAGCAGCCCCCGGGCGATCCGGGTTTACAATGAGCAGTTCTTC. It yields the protein CASSPRAIRVYNEQFF.

This clonotype occurred a few times. The chain combines TRBV7-2 with TRBJ2-3; tentative D call: TRBD1 (5 bases). V shed 6 bases and J shed 1 base, with 14 bases lying between them. CDR3 length: 15 residues. The V gene's germline CDR1 is SGHTA and CDR2 FQGNSA. CDR3 region: CASSVGALGTDTQYF. Here the CDR3 DNA reads TGTGCCAGCAGTGTAGGGGCGCTCGGCACAGATACGCAGTATTTT.

This clonotype came up a few times. This chain links TRBV28 with TRBJ2-1, with 9 bases fitting TRBD1. V lost 8 bases and J lost 4; bases outside the gene matches: 9. The CDR3 is 15 residues long. CDR1 is MDHEN, CDR2 SYDVKM, per germline. CDR3 in DNA: TGTGCCAGCTACACAGGGGGCATGAGATACAATGAGCAGTTCTTC. Amino acids: CASYTGGMRYNEQFF.

The rearrangement uses TRBV11-2 and TRBJ2-7, with 8 bases matching TRBD2. Trimming at V came to 1 base and at J to 3 bases, leaving 5 bases not matched to a gene. The length of the CDR3 is 15 residues. Germline V gene lookup returns CDR1 SGHAT and CDR2 FQNNGV. CDR3 region: CASSLVGTRSYEQYF. The CDR3 nucleotides read TGTGCCAGCAGCTTAGTGGGGACTAGAAGCTACGAGCAGTACTTC.

V usage is TRBV5-1 and J usage is TRBJ1-1; no clear D. Trimming took off 2 bases at V and 2 bases at J, with 10 bases between the two ends. The CDR3 is made up of 14 amino acids. Germline-derived CDR1 and CDR2 are SGHRS and YFSETQ. In DNA, the CDR3 is TGCGCCAGCAGCTTTATTGCTAGAAACACTGAAGCTTTCTTT. Its protein is CASSFIARNTEAFF.

The chain couples TRBV4-3 to TRBJ2-3; 9 bases line up with TRBD2. The ends lost 1 base at V and 4 bases at J; junction bases unmatched: 9. This CDR3 spans 17 amino acids. Per the germline V gene, CDR1 is LGHNA and CDR2 is YSLEER. CDR3 sequence: CASSQGVVAGAPDTQYF. Here the CDR3 DNA reads TGCGCCAGCAGCCAAGGCGTAGTAGCGGGAGCTCCAGATACGCAGTATTTT.

The rearrangement joins TRBV7-8 to TRBJ1-2, with D tentatively TRBD1 (5 bases). Trimming took off 5 bases at V and 4 bases at J, with 17 bases between the two ends. The CDR3 spans 15 residues. Germline CDR1 SGHVS, CDR2 FQNEAQ. CDR3 DNA: TGTGCCAGCAGCCGCCAGCAGGGTCCGGGCTATGGCTACACCTTC. Amino acids: CASSRQQGPGYGYTF.

This clonotype was counted at least ten times. The rearrangement uses TRBV12-3 or TRBV12-4 and TRBJ1-3, with 9 bases that match TRBD1. Trimming at V came to 3 bases and at J to 4 bases, leaving 4 bases not matched to a gene. The CDR3 runs 15 residues. CDR3 sequence: CASSFSGTGGNTIYF. In nucleotides, the CDR3 is TGTGCCAGCAGTTTTTCGGGGACAGGGGGAAACACCATATATTTT.

The table lists this clonotype with many counts. The V gene is TRBV29-1, the J gene TRBJ1-4, with D uncertain. The CDR3 length is 12 residues. Germline CDR1 SQVTM, CDR2 ANQGSEA. The V gene lost 4 bases and the J gene lost 5 bases, with 8 bases spanning the gap. CDR3 sequence: CSVVGNNEKLFF. CDR3 coding DNA: TGCAGCGTTGTGGGGAACAATGAAAAACTGTTTTTT.

This clonotype was counted a few times. A junction boundary mismatches the germline segment, possibly from a read error. The rearrangement uses TRBV7-7 and TRBJ2-5; D ambiguous. The CDR3 length is 12 residues. CDR1 and CDR2 (germline): SSHAT, FNYEAQ (reference sequence). CDR3 sequence: CASSSDAETQYF. CDR3 bases: TGTGCTAGCAGCTCAGACGCGGAGACCCAGTACTTC. The full variable domain, rest sourced from reference TRBV7-7 and TRBJ2-5, is GAGVSQSPRYKVTKRGQDVTLRCDPISSHATLYWYQQALGQGPEFLTYFNYEAQPDKSGLPSDRFSAERPEGSISTLTIQRTEQRDSAMYRCASSSDAETQYFGPGTRLLVL.

This clonotype was seen many times. The chain employs TRBV11-2 and TRBJ1-5; D gene uncertain. V was cut by 1 base and J by 4 bases, with 5 bases left in between. CDR3 length: 13 amino acids. From germline, CDR1 is SGHAT and CDR2 FQNNGV. CDR3 region: CASSLVKNQPQHF. CDR3 nucleotide sequence: TGTGCCAGCAGCTTAGTAAAGAATCAGCCCCAGCATTTT.

The gene calls are TRBV5-1 and TRBJ2-3, with D perhaps TRBD1 or TRBD2 (5 bases each). Germline V gene sequence: CDR1 SGHRS, CDR2 YFSETQ. CDR3 length equals 12 residues. V shed 5 bases and J shed 4 bases, with 8 bases lying between them. DNA for the CDR3: TGCGCCAGCAGAGGGACCCCAGATACGCAGTATTTT. Encoded protein: CASRGTPDTQYF.

The sample holds many counts of this clonotype. The chain employs TRBV7-8 and TRBJ1-6; TRBD1 matches 7 bases. CDR1 is SGHVS and CDR2 is FQNEAQ in the germline V gene. CDR3 length equals 14 residues. V was pared by 2 bases and J by 10 bases, with 5 bases of the junction left unmatched. The CDR3 spells CASSLFRGSSPLHF. The DNA of the CDR3 is TGTGCCAGCAGCTTATTCAGGGGGAGCTCACCCCTCCACTTT. Variable domain in full (rest from reference TRBV7-8 and TRBJ1-6): GAGVSQSPRYKVAKRGQDVALRCDPISGHVSLFWYQQALGQGPEFLTYFQNEAQLDKSGLPSDRFFAERPEGSVSTLKIQRTQQEDSAVYLCASSLFRGSSPLHFGNGTRLTVT.

The chain carries TRBV5-1 and TRBJ2-3, with 7 bases that match TRBD1. CDR1 and CDR2 from the germline V gene are SGHRS and YFSETQ. This CDR3 is built from 16 residues. Trimming took 3 bases from V and 1 from J; bases not matched to a gene: 8. The CDR3 DNA reads TGCGCCAGCAGCTATCAGGGGGTTACACGCACAGATACGCAGTATTTT. Residues: CASSYQGVTRTDTQYF.

This clonotype was observed a handful of times. This rearrangement joins TRBV20-1 to TRBJ2-1; 8 bases are a match to TRBD1. From germline, CDR1 is DFQATT and CDR2 SNEGSKA (reference sequence). The junction had 11 bases not matched to a gene; V was cut back by 0 bases and J by 7 bases. The CDR3 spans 16 residues. In DNA form, the CDR3 reads TGCAGTGCTAGAGATCGCCAGGGGGCTTCGAGAAATGAGCAGTTCTTC. Its translation: CSARDRQGASRNEQFF.

Many counts were recorded for this clonotype. This chain joins TRBV12-3 or TRBV12-4 and TRBJ2-2, with D tentatively TRBD2 (5 bases). The CDR3 extends over 12 amino acids. Trimming took 3 bases from V and 7 from J, leaving 6 bases between them. This CDR3 is CASSFRGGELFF. Here the CDR3 DNA reads TGTGCCAGCAGTTTTCGGGGCGGGGAGCTGTTTTTT.

The CDR3 DNA reads TGTGCCAGCAGTCCCCAGGGGGCTCCTACTAATTCACCCCTCCACTTT. This translates into CASSPQGAPTNSPLHF. The chain couples TRBV12-3 or TRBV12-4 to TRBJ1-6; TRBD1 agrees at 8 bases. After removal of 5 bases from V and 6 bases from J, the junction contained 9 bases not matched to a gene. The CDR3 length is 16 residues.

The genes are TRBV19 and TRBJ2-2, with TRBD2 as a possible D gene (7 bases). The CDR3 totals 16 residues. CDR1 and CDR2 from the germline V gene are LNHDA and SQIVND (reference sequence). V shed 4 bases and J shed 7 bases, with 19 bases lying between them. In DNA, the CDR3 is TGTGCCAGTAGTAGGGAGGCGGGGGCGAGCATCGGGGAGCTGTTTTTT. Translated: CASSREAGASIGELFF. Full variable domain (rest looked up from reference TRBV19 and TRBJ2-2): DGGITQSPKYLFRKEGQNVTLSCEQNLNHDAMYWYRQDPGQGLRLIYYSQIVNDFQKGDIAEGYSVSREKKESFPLTVTSAQKNPTAFYLCASSREAGASIGELFFGEGSRLTVL.

V and J are TRBV30 and TRBJ2-2; D is ambiguous. This CDR3 has 13 amino acids. Germline values: CDR1 GTSNPN, CDR2 SVGIG (reference sequence). The V gene lost 1 base and the J gene lost 7 bases, with 10 bases spanning the gap. CDR3 nucleotides: TGTGCCTGGAGTGAATTTTCGGGCGGGGAGCTGTTTTTT. Amino acid sequence: CAWSEFSGGELFF.

This clonotype has ten or more counts. This sequence joins TRBV5-1 and TRBJ2-3; TRBD1 agrees at 8 bases. Germline V CDR1 and CDR2: SGHRS, YFSETQ. The J segment lost 2 bases and the V segment lost 3 bases, leaving 2 bases of the junction unmatched. The CDR3 has 14 amino acids. CDR3 nucleotides: TGCGCCAGCAGCTGGACAGGGATCACAGATACGCAGTATTTT. Residues: CASSWTGITDTQYF.

Ten or more counts support this clonotype. The gene calls are TRBV20-1 and TRBJ2-5; D remains unclear. The V gene lost 1 base and the J gene lost 5 bases, with 11 bases spanning the gap. From germline, CDR1 is DFQATT and CDR2 SNEGSKA (reference sequence). CDR3 size: 13 residues. This CDR3 reads CSARGLPWETQYF. CDR3 DNA sequence: TGCAGTGCTAGAGGTCTGCCCTGGGAGACCCAGTACTTC.